This T cell receptor beta chain was recovered during a study of blood T cell repertoires in COVID-19. Looking at the study overall: Some COVID-19 samples were acute and others convalescent; all came from the United States, Italy and Spain. In each case, the material was cDNA or gDNA derived from T cells, B-cell-depleted T cells, or PBMCs.

Trimming pared 6 bases from V and 2 bases from J, leaving 21 bases between. Per germline, CDR1 MNHEY and CDR2 SMNVEV (reference sequence). The CDR3 covers 17 residues. Per the authors' pipeline: Estimation of nucleated cell counts relied on the amplification of reference gene primers. The method was immunoSEQ multiplex PCR; TCRdb's version includes in-frame clones alone and lacks a portion of them. V and J calls and clone size are as listed in that table; D and trimming were resolved from the DNA. The table records 90,000 to 100,000 clones, about 85% of them present only once. The gene calls are TRBV27 and TRBJ2-3; D ambiguous. The source material was peripheral blood. The TCR sequence derives from a human donor in a cohort sampled during active COVID-19. The CDR3 reads CASSPLRLAAATDTQYF. The CDR3 DNA follows: TGTGCCAGCAGCCCACTAAGGCTGGCGGCCGCCACAGATACGCAGTATTTT.